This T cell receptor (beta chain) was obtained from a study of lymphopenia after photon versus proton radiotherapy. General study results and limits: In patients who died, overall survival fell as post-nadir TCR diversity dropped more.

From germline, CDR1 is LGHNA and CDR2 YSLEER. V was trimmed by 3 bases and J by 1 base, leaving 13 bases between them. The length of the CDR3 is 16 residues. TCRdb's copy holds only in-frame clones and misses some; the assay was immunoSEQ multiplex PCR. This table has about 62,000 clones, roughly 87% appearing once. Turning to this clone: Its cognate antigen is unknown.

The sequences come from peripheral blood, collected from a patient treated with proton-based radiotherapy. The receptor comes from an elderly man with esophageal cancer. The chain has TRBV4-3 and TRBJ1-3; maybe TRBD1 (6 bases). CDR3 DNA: TGCGCCAGCAGCCATAACAGGGCCACGTCTGGAAACACCATATATTTT. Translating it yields CASSHNRATSGNTIYF.